This is a list of T cell receptor beta chains from one sample in a study of T-cell memory formation after mild COVID-19. TCRdb re-called the 5' RACE reads through MiXCR, storing one row per CDR3 protein. This sample carries approximately 570,000 distinct CDR3 sequences, about a sixth of them seen once, and the ten largest clones take more than 10%. The sequencing sample was made of PBMCs or a T cell subset sorted from them (not recorded which). The receptors shown here come from an adult woman who had mild COVID-19 (a few samples of this study predate the infection). Cell type and time point are not known. The conserved cysteine and the conserved F or W are not part of the CDR3 here.

>TRBV11-2|TRBJ1-2
ASSLRQDDGYT
>TRBV7-9|TRBJ2-2
ASSYASGELF
>TRBV5-1|TRBJ2-7
ASSSGGRDEQY
>TRBV12-3/TRBV12-4|TRBJ2-3
ASSLGGGGYTDTQY
>TRBV12-3/TRBV12-4|TRBJ2-3
ASSLLKAADTQY
>TRBV2|TRBJ1-1
ASKETGAEAF
>TRBV9|TRBJ1-1
ASSESEGTNTEAF
>TRBV29-1|TRBJ1-2
SVTGQGYGYT
>TRBV18|TRBJ2-3
ASSPVPTSTDTQY
>TRBV29-1|TRBJ1-4
SVGFSNEKLF
>TRBV12-3/TRBV12-4|TRBJ2-5
ASSPNTGTRQETQY
>TRBV5-6|TRBJ2-3
ASSFSPGGITDTQY
>TRBV30|TRBJ2-1
AWVITGSSYNEQF
>TRBV12-3/TRBV12-4|TRBJ1-5
ASSFGRQGRGNQPQH
>TRBV5-1|TRBJ2-4
ASRVGQGAGVQY
>TRBV11-1|TRBJ1-5
ASSLQETQPQH
>TRBV7-2|TRBJ2-7
ASSLDGSSYEQY
>TRBV7-7|TRBJ2-3
ASSLAHGDTQY
>TRBV25-1|TRBJ2-7
ASSKHSPGTGSYEQY
>TRBV3-1|TRBJ2-5
ASSQLRGETQY
>TRBV10-3|TRBJ2-3
AISGGQTDTQY
>TRBV15|TRBJ2-7
ATSRGLAGRFEQY
>TRBV7-6|TRBJ2-1
ASSLFGGASGSPFNEQF
>TRBV18|TRBJ2-3
ASSPGGTDTQY
>TRBV7-9|TRBJ2-1
ASSLGLGREQF
>TRBV15|TRBJ2-5
ATRLRVQETQY
>TRBV7-9|TRBJ2-2
ASSLSGSRTGELF
>TRBV24-1|TRBJ2-7
ATSFTSGSTYEQY
>TRBV18|TRBJ2-7
ASSGTGTGSYEQY
>TRBV7-2|TRBJ2-5
ASSLSLAAGTQY
>TRBV11-2|TRBJ2-2
ASRAQGGGTGELF
>TRBV7-3|TRBJ2-2
ASRPGLNTGELF
>TRBV7-9|TRBJ2-7
ASSPGYYNAYEQY
>TRBV5-1|TRBJ2-5
ASSEGQGKETQY
>TRBV7-2|TRBJ2-3
ASSNVAGSTDTQY
>TRBV20-1|TRBJ2-5
SVPGIRIGVGETQY
>TRBV6-2/TRBV6-3|TRBJ2-1
ASSNFRDSAVNEQF
>TRBV12-3/TRBV12-4|TRBJ1-3
ASSLDRANTIY
>TRBV10-3|TRBJ2-7
AISEASGSAYEQY
>TRBV5-1|TRBJ2-7
ASSPRDRGTWGSEQY
>TRBV3-1|TRBJ2-1
ASSRLAGDYNEQF
>TRBV20-1|TRBJ1-1
SASDAGGLEAF
>TRBV12-3/TRBV12-4|TRBJ2-7
ASSLARRFGEGFAYEQY
>TRBV24-1|TRBJ2-4
ATSENSGAKNIQY
>TRBV20-1|TRBJ2-2
SARDSGMGTGELF